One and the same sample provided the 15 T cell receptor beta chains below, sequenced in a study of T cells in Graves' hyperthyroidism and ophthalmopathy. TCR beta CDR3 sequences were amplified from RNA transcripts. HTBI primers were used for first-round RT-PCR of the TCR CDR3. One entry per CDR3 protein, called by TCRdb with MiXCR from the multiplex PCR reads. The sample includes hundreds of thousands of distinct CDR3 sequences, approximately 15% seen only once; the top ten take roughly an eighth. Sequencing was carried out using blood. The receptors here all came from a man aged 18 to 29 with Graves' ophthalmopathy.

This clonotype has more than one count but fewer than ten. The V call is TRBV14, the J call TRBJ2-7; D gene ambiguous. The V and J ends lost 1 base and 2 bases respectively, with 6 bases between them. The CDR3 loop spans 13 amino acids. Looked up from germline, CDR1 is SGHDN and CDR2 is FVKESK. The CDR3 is CASSQVRAYEQYF. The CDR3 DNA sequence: TGTGCCAGCAGCCAAGTAAGGGCCTACGAGCAGTACTTC.

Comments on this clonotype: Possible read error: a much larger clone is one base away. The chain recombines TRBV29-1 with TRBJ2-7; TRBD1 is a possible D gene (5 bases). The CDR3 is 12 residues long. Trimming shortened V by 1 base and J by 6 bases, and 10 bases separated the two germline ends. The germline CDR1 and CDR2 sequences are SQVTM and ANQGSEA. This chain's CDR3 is CSVEGGNPEQYF. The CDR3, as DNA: TGCAGCGTTGAAGGGGGCAACCCCGAGCAGTACTTC.

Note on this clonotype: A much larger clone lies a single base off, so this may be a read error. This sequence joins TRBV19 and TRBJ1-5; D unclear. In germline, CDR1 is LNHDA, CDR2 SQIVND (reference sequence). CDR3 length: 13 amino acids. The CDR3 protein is CSSSDHINQPQHF. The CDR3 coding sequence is TGTTCCAGTAGTGACCACATCAATCAGCCCCAGCATTTT.

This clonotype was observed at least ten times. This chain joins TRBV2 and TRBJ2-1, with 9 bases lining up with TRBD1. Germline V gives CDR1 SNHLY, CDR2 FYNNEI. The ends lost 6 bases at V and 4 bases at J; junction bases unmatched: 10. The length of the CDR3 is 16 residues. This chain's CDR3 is CASSYETGGGYNEQFF. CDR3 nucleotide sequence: TGTGCCAGCAGCTACGAAACAGGGGGCGGATACAATGAGCAGTTCTTC.

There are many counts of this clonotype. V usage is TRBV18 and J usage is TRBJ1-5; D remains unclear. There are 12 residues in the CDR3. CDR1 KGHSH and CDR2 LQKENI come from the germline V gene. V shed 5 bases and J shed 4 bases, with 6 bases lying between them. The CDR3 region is CASSEVNQPQHF. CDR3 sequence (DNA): TGTGCCAGCTCAGAAGTGAATCAGCCCCAGCATTTT.

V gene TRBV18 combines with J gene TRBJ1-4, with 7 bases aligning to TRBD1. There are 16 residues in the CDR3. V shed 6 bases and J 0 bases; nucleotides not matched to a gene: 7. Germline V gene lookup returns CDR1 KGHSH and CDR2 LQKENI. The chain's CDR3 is CASSQTGAATNEKLFF. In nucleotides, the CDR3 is TGTGCCAGCTCCCAAACAGGGGCCGCAACTAATGAAAAACTGTTTTTT.

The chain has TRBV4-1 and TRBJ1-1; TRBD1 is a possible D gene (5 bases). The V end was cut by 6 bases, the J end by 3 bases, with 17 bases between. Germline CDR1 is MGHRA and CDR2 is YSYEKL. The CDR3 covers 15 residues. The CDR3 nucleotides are TGCGCCAGCAGTACTTCCCCCCGGGGACACACTGAAGCTTTCTTT. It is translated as CASSTSPRGHTEAFF.

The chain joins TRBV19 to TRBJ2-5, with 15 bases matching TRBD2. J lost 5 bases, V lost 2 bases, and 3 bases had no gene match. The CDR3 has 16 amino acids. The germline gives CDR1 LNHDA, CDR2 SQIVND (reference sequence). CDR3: CASSISGTSGGETQYF. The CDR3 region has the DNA TGTGCCAGTAGTATATCCGGGACTAGCGGGGGGGAGACCCAGTACTTC.

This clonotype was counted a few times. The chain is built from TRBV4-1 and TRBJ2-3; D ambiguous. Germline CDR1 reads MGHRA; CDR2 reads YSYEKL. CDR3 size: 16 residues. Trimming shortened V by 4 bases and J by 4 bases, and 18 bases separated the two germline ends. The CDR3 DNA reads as TGCGCCAGCAGCCTCATGTCACAAGTCGAGGCAGATACGCAGTATTTT. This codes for CASSLMSQVEADTQYF.

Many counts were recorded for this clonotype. CDR3 bases: TGTGCCTGGAGTGTAACCTTGGGACGACGCTTGGGCACCTTC. It translates to CAWSVTLGRRLGTF. This chain uses TRBV30 with TRBJ1-2; D is perhaps TRBD1 (5 bases). Germline values: CDR1 GTSNPN, CDR2 SVGIG (reference sequence). V lost 0 bases and J lost 13, with 21 bases in between. The CDR3 length is 14 residues.

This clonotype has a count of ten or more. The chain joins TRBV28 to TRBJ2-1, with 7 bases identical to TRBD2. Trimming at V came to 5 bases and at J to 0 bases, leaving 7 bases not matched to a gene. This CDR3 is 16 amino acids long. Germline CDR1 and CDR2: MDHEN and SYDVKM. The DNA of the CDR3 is TGTGCCAGCAGTGGGGGACTAACGAGCTCCTACAATGAGCAGTTCTTC. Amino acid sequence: CASSGGLTSSYNEQFF.

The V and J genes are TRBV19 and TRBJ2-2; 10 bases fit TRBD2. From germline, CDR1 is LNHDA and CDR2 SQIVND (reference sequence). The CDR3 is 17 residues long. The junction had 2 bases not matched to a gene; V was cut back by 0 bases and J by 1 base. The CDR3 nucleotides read TGTGCCAGTAGTATAGAAACTAGCGGGGTGAACACCGGGGAGCTGTTTTTT. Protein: CASSIETSGVNTGELFF.

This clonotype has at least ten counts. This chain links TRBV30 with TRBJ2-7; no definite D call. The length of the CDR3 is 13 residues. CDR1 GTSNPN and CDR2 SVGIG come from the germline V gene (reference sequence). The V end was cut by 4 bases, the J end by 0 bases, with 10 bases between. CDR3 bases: TGTGCCTGGACCGACTCCTACTCCTACGAGCAGTACTTC. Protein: CAWTDSYSYEQYF. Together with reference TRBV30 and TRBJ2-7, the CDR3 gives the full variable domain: SQTIHQWPATLVQPVGSPLSLECTVEGTSNPNLYWYRQAAGRGLQLLFYSVGIGQISSEVPQNLSASRPQDRQFILSSKKLLLSDSGFYLCAWTDSYSYEQYFGPGTRLTVT.

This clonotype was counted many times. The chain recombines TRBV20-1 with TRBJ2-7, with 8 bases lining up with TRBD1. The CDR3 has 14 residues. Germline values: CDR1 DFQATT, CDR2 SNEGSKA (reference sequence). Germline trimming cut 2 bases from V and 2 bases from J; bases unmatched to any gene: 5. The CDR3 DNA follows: TGCAGTGCTAGAAAGGGACAGGACGCCTACGAGCAGTACTTC. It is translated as CSARKGQDAYEQYF.

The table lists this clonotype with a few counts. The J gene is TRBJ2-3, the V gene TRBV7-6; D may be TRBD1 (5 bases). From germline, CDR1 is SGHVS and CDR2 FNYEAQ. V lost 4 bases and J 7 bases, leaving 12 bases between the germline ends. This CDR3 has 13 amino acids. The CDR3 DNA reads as TGTGCCAGCAGCTCCCAGGGATCCAATACGCAGTATTTT. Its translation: CASSSQGSNTQYF.